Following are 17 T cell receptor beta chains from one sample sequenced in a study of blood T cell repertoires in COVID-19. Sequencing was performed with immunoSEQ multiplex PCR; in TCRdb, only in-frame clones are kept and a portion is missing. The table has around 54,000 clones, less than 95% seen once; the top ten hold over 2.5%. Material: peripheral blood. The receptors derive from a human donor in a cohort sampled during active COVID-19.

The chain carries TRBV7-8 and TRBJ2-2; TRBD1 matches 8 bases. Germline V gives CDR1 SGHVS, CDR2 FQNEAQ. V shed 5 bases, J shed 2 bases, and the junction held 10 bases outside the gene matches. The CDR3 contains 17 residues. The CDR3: CASSLDRVLGNTGELFF. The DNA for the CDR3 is TGTGCCAGCAGCCTGGACAGGGTTCTGGGTAACACCGGGGAGCTGTTTTTT.

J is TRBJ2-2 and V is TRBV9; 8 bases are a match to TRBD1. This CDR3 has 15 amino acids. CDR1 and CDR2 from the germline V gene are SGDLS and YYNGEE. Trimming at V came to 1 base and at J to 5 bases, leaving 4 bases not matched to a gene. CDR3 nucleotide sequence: TGTGCCAGCAGCGTATTTCAGGGGGCAACCGGGGAGCTGTTTTTT. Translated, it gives CASSVFQGATGELFF.

CDR3 sequence: CASSPGTRRVEQYF. The CDR3 nucleotides read TGTGCCAGCAGTCCCGGGACTCGGCGGGTCGAGCAGTACTTC. V and J are TRBV28 and TRBJ2-7; weak D call: TRBD2 (6 bases). This CDR3 region has 14 residues. Germline CDR1 is MDHEN and CDR2 is SYDVKM. Trimming took off 5 bases at V and 6 bases at J, with 17 bases between the two ends.

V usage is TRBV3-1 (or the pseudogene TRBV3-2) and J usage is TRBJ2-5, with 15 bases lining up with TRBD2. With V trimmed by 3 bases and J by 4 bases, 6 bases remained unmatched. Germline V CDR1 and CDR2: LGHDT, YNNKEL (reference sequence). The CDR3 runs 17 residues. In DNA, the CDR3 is TGTGCCAGCAGCCAGATCGGACTAGCGGGAGGGTCAGAGACCCAGTACTTC. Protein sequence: CASSQIGLAGGSETQYF.

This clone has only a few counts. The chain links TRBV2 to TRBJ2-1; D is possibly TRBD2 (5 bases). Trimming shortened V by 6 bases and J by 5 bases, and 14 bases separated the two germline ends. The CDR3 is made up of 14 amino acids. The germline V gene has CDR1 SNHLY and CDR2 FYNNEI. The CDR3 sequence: CASSRRTGNNEQFF. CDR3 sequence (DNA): TGTGCCAGCAGCCGGAGGACCGGTAACAATGAGCAGTTCTTC.

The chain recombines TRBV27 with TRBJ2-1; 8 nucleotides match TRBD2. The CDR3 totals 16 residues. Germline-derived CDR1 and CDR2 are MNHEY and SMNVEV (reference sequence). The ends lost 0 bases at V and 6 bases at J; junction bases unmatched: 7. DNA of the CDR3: TGTGCCAGCAGTTTATCCTGGTTTAGCGGGATCAATGAGCAGTTCTTC. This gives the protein CASSLSWFSGINEQFF.

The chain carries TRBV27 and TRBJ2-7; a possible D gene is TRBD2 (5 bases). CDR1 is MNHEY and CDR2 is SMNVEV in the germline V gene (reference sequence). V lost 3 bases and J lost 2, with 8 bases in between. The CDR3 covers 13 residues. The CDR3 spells CASSFGETYEQYF. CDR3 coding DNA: TGTGCCAGCAGTTTTGGGGAGACCTACGAGCAGTACTTC.

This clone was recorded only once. The CDR3 sequence is CASSLPGYATEAFF. Here the CDR3 DNA reads TGTGCCAGCAGCTTACCAGGGTACGCGACTGAAGCTTTCTTT. This chain links TRBV7-8 with TRBJ1-1, with TRBD1 as a possible D gene (5 bases). The CDR3 length is 14 residues. Trimming took off 2 bases at V and 5 bases at J, with 12 bases between the two ends. Germline V gene data show CDR1 as SGHVS and CDR2 as FQNEAQ. The entire variable domain, with the rest obtained from reference TRBV7-8 and TRBJ1-1, is as follows: GAGVSQSPRYKVAKRGQDVALRCDPISGHVSLFWYQQALGQGPEFLTYFQNEAQLDKSGLPSDRFFAERPEGSVSTLKIQRTQQEDSAVYLCASSLPGYATEAFFGQGTRLTVV.

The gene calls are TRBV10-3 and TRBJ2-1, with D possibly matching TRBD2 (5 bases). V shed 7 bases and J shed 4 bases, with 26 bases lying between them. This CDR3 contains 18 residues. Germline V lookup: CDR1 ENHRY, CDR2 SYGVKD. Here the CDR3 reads CAITGEGSGDARYNEQFF. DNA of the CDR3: TGTGCCATCACCGGAGAGGGAAGCGGTGATGCGAGATACAATGAGCAGTTCTTC.

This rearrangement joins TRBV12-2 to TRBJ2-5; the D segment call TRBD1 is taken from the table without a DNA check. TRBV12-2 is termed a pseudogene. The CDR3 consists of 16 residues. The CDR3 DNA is TGTGCAAGTCGCTTAGAGGGGTGGGGCAGGTGGGAGACCCAGTACTTC. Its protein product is CASRLEGWGRWETQYF.

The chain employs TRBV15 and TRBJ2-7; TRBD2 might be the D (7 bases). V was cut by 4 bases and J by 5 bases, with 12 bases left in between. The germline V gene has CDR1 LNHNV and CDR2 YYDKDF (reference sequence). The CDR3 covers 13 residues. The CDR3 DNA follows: TGTGCCACCAGCATAGTGGGGGGGCACGAGCAGTACTTC. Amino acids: CATSIVGGHEQYF.

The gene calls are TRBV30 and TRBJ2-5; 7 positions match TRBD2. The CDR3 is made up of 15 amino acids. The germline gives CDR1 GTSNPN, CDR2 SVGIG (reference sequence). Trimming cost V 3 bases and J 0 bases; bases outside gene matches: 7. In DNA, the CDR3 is TGTGCCTGGAGAGGGCTAGCGGCCAACCAAGAGACCCAGTACTTC. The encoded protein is CAWRGLAANQETQYF.

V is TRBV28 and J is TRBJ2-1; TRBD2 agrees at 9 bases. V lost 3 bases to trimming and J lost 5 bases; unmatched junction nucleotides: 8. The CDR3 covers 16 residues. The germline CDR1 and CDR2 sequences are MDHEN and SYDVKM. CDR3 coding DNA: TGTGCCAGCAGTTTTCTGGTCCTAGCGGGAAACAATGAGCAGTTCTTC. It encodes CASSFLVLAGNNEQFF.

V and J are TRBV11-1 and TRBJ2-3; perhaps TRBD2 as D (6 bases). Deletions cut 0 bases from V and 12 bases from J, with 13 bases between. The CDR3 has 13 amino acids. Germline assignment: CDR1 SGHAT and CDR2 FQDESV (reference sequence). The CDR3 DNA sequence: TGTGCCAGCAGCTTAGCGGAGGGACTTAGACAGTATTTT. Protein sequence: CASSLAEGLRQYF.

CDR3 nucleotides: TGTGCCAGCAGTGATTACGGGGAGCAGTACTTC. Translating gives CASSDYGEQYF. This sequence joins TRBV2 and TRBJ2-7; D call uncertain. CDR1 and CDR2 (germline): SNHLY, FYNNEI. V was cut by 3 bases and J by 7 bases, with 7 bases left in between. The CDR3 length is 11 residues.

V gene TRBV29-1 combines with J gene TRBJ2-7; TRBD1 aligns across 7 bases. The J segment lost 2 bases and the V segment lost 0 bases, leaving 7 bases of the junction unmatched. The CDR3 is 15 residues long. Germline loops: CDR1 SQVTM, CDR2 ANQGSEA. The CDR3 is CSVEDPRQGPYEQYF. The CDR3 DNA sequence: TGCAGCGTTGAAGATCCAAGACAGGGTCCCTACGAGCAGTACTTC.

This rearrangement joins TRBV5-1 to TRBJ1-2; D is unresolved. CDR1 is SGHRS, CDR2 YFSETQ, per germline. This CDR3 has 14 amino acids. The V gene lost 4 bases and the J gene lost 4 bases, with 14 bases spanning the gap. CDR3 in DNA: TGCGCCAGCAGCCCGACACTGGCGGGCTATGGCTACACCTTC. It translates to CASSPTLAGYGYTF. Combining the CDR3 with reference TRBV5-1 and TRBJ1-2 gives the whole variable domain KAGVTQTPRYLIKTRGQQVTLSCSPISGHRSVSWYQQTPGQGLQFLFEYFSETQRNKGNFPGRFSGRQFSNSRSEMNVSTLELGDSALYLCASSPTLAGYGYTFGSGTRLTVV.